The present entry profiles one T cell receptor beta chain with its context. Its antigen target is currently unknown. No clone much larger than this one lies a single base away; base qualities are absent. These data belong to a study of memory CD4+ T cells and cytomegalovirus serostatus (dated by TCRdb to about 2019). Regarding the research as a whole: The 33 healthy Belgian adults in the cohort included 9 who were CMV seropositive and approximately 24 who were CMV seronegative. To replicate a published TCR-based CMV serostatus classifier, the study sequenced CD4+ memory TCRbeta repertoires from a Belgian cohort whose cytomegalovirus serostatus was known. What the work shows at the level of the full study, not this receptor alone: Results were interpreted as suggesting that the CMV-associated TCR signature is largely present in the CD4+ memory repertoire. A median bootstrapped AUC of roughly 0.94 with a 95% CI of 0.76-1.00 was achieved on the Belgian cohort by the original-framework classifier. Of 170 or so previously reported CMV-associated TCRbeta sequences, 67 appeared in the CD4+ memory repertoires, each in one to five individuals. CMV serostatus prediction reached a median bootstrapped AUC of about 0.94 with the original framework and 0.85 to 0.91 with a US-trained random forest. Unlike the original study, which covered naive and memory CD4+ and CD8+ populations, the Belgian study sequenced only CD4+CD45RO+ memory cells.

A FACSAria II was used to sort memory CD4+ T cells, defined as single viable CD3+CD4+CD8-CD45RO+ cells. CMV serostatus was determined using a Roche Elecsys assay that detects serum IgG against CMV pp150, pp28, p38 and p52. Following thawing, total CD4+ T cells were enriched through positive selection using CD4 magnetic microbeads. The samples came from a separate study whose specific focus was interrogating the CD4+ T cell memory repertoire. Following standard operating procedures, peripheral blood mononuclear cells were isolated and cryopreserved, while serum was kept at -80 degrees C. The staining relied on CD3-PerCP (BW264/56), CD4-APC (RPA-T4), CD45RO-PE (UCHT1) and CD8-Pacific Orange (3B5) antibodies, and Sytox blue was used to exclude non-viable cells. The Quick-DNA Microprep Kit was used to extract genomic DNA from the sorted cells. Amplification of TCRbeta DNA was done with the immunoSEQ hsTCRbeta kit, following the protocol from the manufacturer. An Illumina MiSeq instrument was used to sequence the TCRbeta libraries. As for the original processing: Once out-of-frame sequences had been removed, 2,204,828 distinct TCRbeta sequences were left, which works out to an average of roughly 70,000 per individual. Two values were used to score each individual: the count of roughly 180 previously reported CMV-associated TCRbeta sequences and the total count of productive distinct TCRbeta sequences. A beta-binomial model was reimplemented in Python, and scikit-learn random forests with default parameters were trained on US cohort data. Classifier performance on the Belgian cohort was summarized as median AUC with percentile confidence intervals calculated over 10,000 bootstrap iterations. TCRdb carries this immuneACCESS record with in-frame sequences only. Its versions omit some clonotypes, under half of them owing to an unresolved V gene in the studies checked, with the rest unexplained. Clone size and V and J calls were adopted from that table, with D and trimming inferred from the DNA. The sample contains fewer than 75,000 clones, under 80% of them found a single time. Clones ranked in the top ten supply more than 0.75% of the sample.

The sequence derives from an adult in good health and CMV-seronegative. The specimen sequenced was memory CD4+ T cells from blood.

The DNA reads TGTGCCAGCACCTATAAGAACACCATATATTTT. Its protein reads: CASTYKNTIYF. The sequence is built from TRBV6-5 and TRBJ1-3, with the D gene call left open. Trimming removed 7 bases from V and 7 bases from J, leaving 8 bases between the germline ends. The CDR3 contains 11 residues, cysteine and phenylalanine counted. This entry keeps only the CDR3 DNA: 33 bases, framed from base 1. The germline V gene yields MNHEY for CDR1 and SVGAGI for CDR2.